Listed below are T cell receptor beta chains from one sample, sequenced in a study of lymphopenia after photon versus proton radiotherapy. TCRdb keeps only in-frame clones here, not all; method: immunoSEQ multiplex PCR. The sample records tens of thousands of clones, roughly nine tenths being singletons. The sequences come from peripheral blood, collected from a patient treated with photon-based radiotherapy. The receptors were sampled from a woman in her thirties or forties with cholangiocarcinoma. CDR3s include the opening cysteine and the closing phenylalanine or tryptophan. D genes are given only for firm matches. Clone size appears in some rows only: once, few, many, or a class for an expanded clone.

clone size | D gene | J gene | V gene | CDR3 protein | CDR3 DNA
- | - | TRBJ1-2 | TRBV29-1 | CSVEEAQLSYGYTF | TGCAGCGTTGAAGAGGCCCAGTTGAGTTATGGCTACACCTTC
- | - | TRBJ2-6 | TRBV28 | CASSGTPSFSGANVLTF | TGTGCCAGCAGTGGGACACCTTCTTTCTCTGGGGCCAACGTCCTGACTTTC
few | - | TRBJ1-6 | TRBV19 | CASSIGLEGSPLHF | TGTGCCAGTAGTATCGGCCTTGAGGGGTCACCCCTCCACTTT
- | - | TRBJ1-2 | TRBV19 | CATEPPGLYGYTF | TGTGCCACCGAACCCCCGGGGCTCTATGGCTACACCTTC
- | - | TRBJ1-4 | TRBV5-1 | CASSRGDWGEKLFF | TGCGCCAGCAGCAGGGGAGACTGGGGTGAAAAACTGTTTTTT
- | TRBD1 | TRBJ1-4 | TRBV28 | CASSLITTGDEKLFF | TGTGCCAGCAGTTTGATAACGACAGGGGATGAAAAACTGTTTTTT
once | TRBD1 | TRBJ1-6 | TRBV19 | CASSLQGVNSPLHF | TGTGCCAGTAGTCTCCAGGGGGTAAACTCACCCCTCCACTTT
- | TRBD2 | TRBJ2-3 | TRBV9 | CASSVGLAGGRDTQYF | TGTGCCAGCAGCGTAGGACTAGCGGGGGGTCGAGATACGCAGTATTTT
- | - | TRBJ1-4 | TRBV28 | CASSSGAEEKLFF | TGTGCCAGCAGTTCCGGGGCTGAGGAAAAACTGTTTTTT
- | - | TRBJ2-1 | TRBV27 | CASSPPRTYLNEQFF | TGTGCCAGCAGTCCCCCTAGAACTTATCTCAATGAGCAGTTCTTC
- | - | TRBJ2-7 | TRBV4-3 | CASSQDNRGLAFYEQYF | TGCGCCAGCAGCCAAGATAATCGAGGGCTAGCGTTCTACGAGCAGTACTTC
- | TRBD1 | TRBJ2-5 | TRBV6-5 | CASSGPGQQETQYF | TGTGCCAGCAGTGGCCCGGGACAGCAAGAGACCCAGTACTTC
- | - | TRBJ1-4 | TRBV6-5 | CASKTVHHEKLFF | TGTGCCAGCAAGACGGTTCATCATGAAAAACTGTTTTTT
once | - | TRBJ2-1 | TRBV19 | CASRQGYEQFF | TGTGCCAGTAGACAGGGCTATGAGCAGTTCTTC
once | - | TRBJ1-6 | TRBV6-4 | CASSDSGGAQNSPLHF | TGTGCCAGCAGTGACTCGGGTGGGGCACAAAATTCACCCCTCCACTTT